What follows are 31 T cell receptor beta chains derived from one specimen sequenced in a study of T cells in localized non-small cell lung cancer. Generated by immunoSEQ multiplex PCR, the TCRdb table keeps only in-frame clones and is missing some. The profile covers roughly 19,000 clones, with 83% appearing a single time and roughly 4.5% taken by the ten largest. This specimen consisted of peripheral blood, obtained before any cancer treatment. The source of these receptors is a man aged 35 to 69 with stage I lung adenocarcinoma.

The rearrangement uses TRBV13 and TRBJ1-1, with D perhaps TRBD1 (6 bases). From germline, CDR1 is PRHDT and CDR2 FYEKMQ (reference sequence). This CDR3 is built from 15 residues. Trimming shortened V by 0 bases and J by 4 bases, and 12 bases separated the two germline ends. The chain's CDR3 is CASSLGRGGGTEAFF. The CDR3 DNA sequence: TGTGCCAGCAGCTTAGGCCGCGGGGGCGGCACTGAAGCTTTCTTT.

V gene TRBV4-1 combines with J gene TRBJ2-5; 13 bases match TRBD2. The CDR3 extends over 17 amino acids. After removal of 0 bases from V and 7 bases from J, the junction contained 8 bases not matched to a gene. Germline assignment: CDR1 MGHRA and CDR2 YSYEKL. CDR3 protein: CASSQEGLAGYYVTQYF. The CDR3 bases are TGCGCCAGCAGCCAAGAGGGACTAGCGGGGTATTACGTGACCCAGTACTTC.

This clone was found once. The rearrangement links TRBV5-8 to TRBJ2-7; D call uncertain. Germline-derived CDR1 and CDR2 are SGHTS and YDEGEE. V shed 3 bases and J shed 3 bases, with 13 bases lying between them. This CDR3 spans 14 amino acids. CDR3 loop: CASSSFSGNYEQYF. CDR3 coding DNA: TGTGCCAGCAGCTCTTTTTCGGGTAACTACGAGCAGTACTTC.

The V gene is TRBV29-1, the J gene TRBJ1-2, with D unresolved. Germline V gene sequence: CDR1 SQVTM, CDR2 ANQGSEA. V was clipped by 7 bases and J by 2 bases, with 17 bases between them. CDR3 size: 14 residues. The CDR3, as DNA: TGCAGCGCCACCCCGGTGGGTGGGAACTATGGCTACACCTTC. It translates to CSATPVGGNYGYTF.

CDR3 DNA sequence: TGTGCCAGCAGTTTTGGACAGGGAAGGGACTACGAGCAGTACTTC. Protein product: CASSFGQGRDYEQYF. This rearrangement joins TRBV6-6 to TRBJ2-7, with TRBD1 identical over 8 bases. V lost 4 bases and J lost 3; bases outside the gene matches: 8. Germline CDR1 is MNHNY and CDR2 is SVGAGI (reference sequence). The CDR3 is made up of 15 amino acids.

The V call is TRBV7-9, the J call TRBJ1-5; D perhaps matches TRBD1 (6 bases). The CDR3 contains 15 residues. Germline V gene sequence: CDR1 SEHNR, CDR2 FQNEAQ (reference sequence). V was trimmed by 1 base and J by 3 bases, leaving 10 bases between them. The CDR3 nucleotides read TGTGCCAGCAGCTTAGGGGGGGCCGCCAATCAGCCCCAGCATTTT. Translating it yields CASSLGGAANQPQHF. The full variable domain, its missing parts supplied by reference TRBV7-9 and TRBJ1-5, is DTGVSQNPRHKITKRGQNVTFRCDPISEHNRLYWYRQTLGQGPEFLTYFQNEAQLEKSRLLSDRFSAERPKGSFSTLEIQRTEQGDSAMYLCASSLGGAANQPQHFGDGTRLSIL.

The V call is TRBV2, the J call TRBJ1-1; 7 nucleotides align to TRBD1. CDR3 length equals 15 residues. The germline CDR1 and CDR2 sequences are SNHLY and FYNNEI. The V segment lost 0 bases and the J segment 1 base; nucleotides outside the gene matches: 2. The CDR3 DNA reads TGTGCCAGCAGTGAAGCCTGGACAGGGAACACTGAAGCTTTCTTT. Its protein is CASSEAWTGNTEAFF.

This clone was detected only a few times. The genes are TRBV9 and TRBJ2-3, with 8 bases matching TRBD1. CDR1 is SGDLS, CDR2 YYNGEE, per germline. The CDR3 covers 17 residues. Trimming cost V 3 bases and J 4 bases; bases outside gene matches: 13. The CDR3 spells CASSALAGTGRADTQYF. The CDR3 DNA follows: TGTGCCAGCAGCGCACTCGCCGGGACAGGAAGGGCAGATACGCAGTATTTT.

V and J are TRBV11-2 and TRBJ2-7, with a possible D match to TRBD2 (5 bases). The length of the CDR3 is 15 residues. The germline CDR1 and CDR2 sequences are SGHAT and FQNNGV. Trimming left V 2 bases short and J 0 bases short, with 11 bases between. The CDR3 is CASSLLRATSYEQYF. The CDR3, as DNA: TGTGCCAGCAGCTTATTGCGGGCCACCTCCTACGAGCAGTACTTC.

The chain recombines TRBV9 with TRBJ1-1; 12 nucleotides agree with TRBD1. Germline V gene lookup returns CDR1 SGDLS and CDR2 YYNGEE. The CDR3 spans 16 residues. The ends lost 2 bases at V and 2 bases at J; junction bases unmatched: 4. The CDR3 reads CASSVGGTGGNTEAFF. The CDR3 nucleotides read TGTGCCAGCAGCGTCGGAGGGACAGGGGGCAACACTGAAGCTTTCTTT.

Comment on this clone: One end of the junction varies from germline; a read error may be responsible. Other DNA sequences in this specimen translate into the identical CDR3. The CDR3 coding sequence is TGTGCCAGCAGTTTAGAAGAGAACACTGAAGCTTTCTTT. It encodes CASSLEENTEAFF. The chain recombines TRBV7-6 with TRBJ1-1; D is unresolved. Germline loops: CDR1 SGHVS, CDR2 FNYEAQ. The CDR3 runs to 13 residues. Using reference TRBV7-6 and TRBJ1-1 for the parts outside the CDR3, the full variable domain is GAGVSQSPRYKVTKRGQDVALRCDPISGHVSLYWYRQALGQGPEFLTYFNYEAQQDKSGLPNDRFSAERPEGSISTLTIQRTEQRDSAMYRCASSLEENTEAFFGQGTRLTVV.

This chain links TRBV27 with TRBJ1-4; 7 bases match TRBD1. The ends lost 3 bases at V and 8 bases at J; junction bases unmatched: 24. This CDR3 spans 20 amino acids. CDR1 and CDR2 (germline): MNHEY, SMNVEV (reference sequence). CDR3 nucleotide sequence: TGTGCCAGCAGTTTGGTGGGACCTTACAGGGGCTCCGGATTAGAGGAAAAACTGTTTTTT. Its translation is CASSLVGPYRGSGLEEKLFF. Using reference TRBV27 and TRBJ1-4 for the parts outside the CDR3, the full variable domain is EAQVTQNPRYLITVTGKKLTVTCSQNMNHEYMSWYRQDPGLGLRQIYYSMNVEVTDKGDVPEGYKVSRKEKRNFPLILESPSPNQTSLYFCASSLVGPYRGSGLEEKLFFGSGTQLSVL.

By frequency in the sample, this clone is medium-sized. V gene TRBV30 combines with J gene TRBJ1-2; weak D call: TRBD1 (5 bases). This CDR3 region has 14 residues. Germline V gives CDR1 GTSNPN, CDR2 SVGIG (reference sequence). Deletions cut 0 bases from V and 6 bases from J, with 14 bases between. The CDR3 sequence is CAWSVLGRVDGYTF. As DNA, the CDR3 is TGTGCCTGGAGTGTACTGGGCAGGGTGGATGGCTACACCTTC.

This rearrangement joins TRBV29-1 to TRBJ2-1; 12 bases line up with TRBD2. The germline V gene encodes CDR1 SQVTM and CDR2 ANQGSEA. There are 19 residues in the CDR3. J was trimmed by 0 bases and V by 0 bases; bases with no gene match: 9. CDR3 coding DNA: TGCAGCGTTGAAGATCGGGGACTAGCGGGTTATTTCTCCTACAATGAGCAGTTCTTC. It yields the protein CSVEDRGLAGYFSYNEQFF.

With regard to this clone: Germline is not matched at one junction end, which may reflect a read error. The CDR3 protein is CASSTNPGQSVSSEQYF. CDR3 DNA: TGTGCCAGTAGTACAAACCCGGGACAGTCGGTTTCCTCCGAGCAGTACTTC. The V call is TRBV19, the J call TRBJ2-7; TRBD1 matches 7 bases. From germline, CDR1 is LNHDA and CDR2 SQIVND (reference sequence). The CDR3 length is 17 residues.

The chain has TRBV11-2 and TRBJ2-7; possibly TRBD1 for D (6 bases). The V end was cut by 4 bases, the J end by 12 bases, with 16 bases between. The CDR3 is 12 amino acids. CDR1 and CDR2 (germline): SGHAT, FQNNGV. The CDR3 DNA reads as TGTGCCAGCAGCTCGCAGGGGAGTGAGAGGTACTTC. Protein product: CASSSQGSERYF.

In the case of this clone: Other DNA sequences within the sample encode an identical CDR3. This sequence joins TRBV7-3 and TRBJ2-5; no definite D call. CDR1 SGHTA and CDR2 FQGTGA come from the germline V gene. Trimming removed 3 bases from V and 5 bases from J, with 10 bases in between. The CDR3 runs to 13 residues. CDR3 DNA sequence: TGTGCCAGCAGCTTTGGACCTGGCGAGACCCAGTACTTC. It translates to CASSFGPGETQYF.

In nucleotides, the CDR3 is TGTGCCAGCTCTATTCGGCCTGACGAAGCTTTCTTT. This encodes CASSIRPDEAFF. The chain joins TRBV6-1 to TRBJ1-1; D gene ambiguous. This CDR3 is 12 amino acids long. CDR1 MNHNS and CDR2 SASEGT come from the germline V gene. Between the trimmed V and J ends, which lost 8 bases and 8 bases, there was a span of 15 bases.

The chain links TRBV9 to TRBJ2-5; D might be TRBD1 or TRBD2, each matching 5 bases. V dropped 0 bases and J dropped 7 bases, with 19 bases sitting between them. Germline CDR1 and CDR2: SGDLS and YYNGEE. CDR3 size: 16 residues. This chain's CDR3 is CASSVAGKGPLGTQYF. Here the CDR3 DNA reads TGTGCCAGCAGCGTAGCTGGAAAGGGACCCCTGGGGACCCAGTACTTC.

V is TRBV7-9 and J is TRBJ2-5; no reliable D call. The length of the CDR3 is 14 residues. Germline assignment: CDR1 SEHNR and CDR2 FQNEAQ (reference sequence). V gave up 7 bases and J gave up 5 bases, with 17 bases separating them. This CDR3 is CASTTGVVRETQYF. CDR3 coding DNA: TGTGCCAGCACCACGGGCGTGGTGAGGGAGACCCAGTACTTC. The full variable domain, rest sourced from reference TRBV7-9 and TRBJ2-5, is DTGVSQNPRHKITKRGQNVTFRCDPISEHNRLYWYRQTLGQGPEFLTYFQNEAQLEKSRLLSDRFSAERPKGSFSTLEIQRTEQGDSAMYLCASTTGVVRETQYFGPGTRLLVL.

This clone was seen once. The V gene is TRBV11-1, the J gene TRBJ2-5, with 9 bases identical to TRBD1. This CDR3 spans 16 amino acids. Per the germline V gene, CDR1 is SGHAT and CDR2 is FQDESV (reference sequence). V was pared by 4 bases and J by 4 bases, with 10 bases of the junction left unmatched. The CDR3 reads CASSSPGQGYGETQYF. The CDR3 DNA is TGTGCCAGCAGCTCCCCGGGACAGGGATATGGAGAGACCCAGTACTTC.

The rearrangement joins TRBV6-5 to TRBJ2-5; a possible D gene is TRBD1 (5 bases). The ends were cut back, 4 bases at V and 1 base at J, with 7 bases in the middle. The CDR3 is 13 amino acids. CDR1 and CDR2 from the germline V gene are MNHEY and SVGAGI. CDR3 sequence reads: CASSWQGQETQYF. The CDR3 nucleotides read TGTGCCAGCAGTTGGCAGGGCCAAGAGACCCAGTACTTC.

The rearrangement joins TRBV7-9 to TRBJ1-2, with D unclear. Trimming stripped 1 base from V and 6 bases from J, with 12 bases between. Germline values: CDR1 SEHNR, CDR2 FQNEAQ (reference sequence). This CDR3 comprises 14 residues. The CDR3, as DNA: TGTGCCAGCAGCTTAGGGAGGGTCCGCGATGGCTACACCTTC. Protein product: CASSLGRVRDGYTF.

This chain uses TRBV7-6 with TRBJ2-3; D ambiguous. The CDR3 has 13 residues. V lost 0 bases to trimming and J lost 2 bases, with 3 bases between them. The V gene's germline CDR1 is SGHVS and CDR2 FNYEAQ. CDR3 sequence reads: CASSLAVTDTQYF. The CDR3 nucleotides are TGTGCCAGCAGCTTAGCTGTCACAGATACGCAGTATTTT.

This clone was detected a few times. The chain combines TRBV10-3 with TRBJ1-3; D not certain. Per germline, CDR1 ENHRY and CDR2 SYGVKD. This CDR3 comprises 15 residues. Between the trimmed V and J ends, which lost 5 bases and 4 bases, there was a span of 15 bases. The CDR3 bases are TGTGCCATCAGTCCTGCCTCTTACTCAGGAAACACCATATATTTT. Its protein product is CAISPASYSGNTIYF.

Comments on this clone: This specimen includes other DNA sequences encoding the same CDR3. The chain carries TRBV29-1 and TRBJ2-5; a possible D gene is TRBD1 (6 bases). Germline-derived CDR1 and CDR2 are SQVTM and ANQGSEA. This CDR3 spans 15 amino acids. V gave up 2 bases and J gave up 2 bases, with 15 bases separating them. CDR3 region: CSVEWTVLKQETQYF. Here the CDR3 DNA reads TGCAGCGTTGAATGGACAGTCCTCAAGCAAGAGACCCAGTACTTC. The variable domain in full, completed from reference TRBV29-1 and TRBJ2-5, reads SAVISQKPSRDICQRGTSLTIQCQVDSQVTMMFWYRQQPGQSLTLIATANQGSEATYESGFVIDKFPISRPNLTFSTLTVSNMSPEDSSIYLCSVEWTVLKQETQYFGPGTRLLVL.

The rearrangement links TRBV18 to TRBJ2-5; a possible D gene is TRBD1 (5 bases). The CDR3 sequence is 13 residues long. Deletions cut 3 bases from V and 2 bases from J, with 7 bases between. The germline CDR1 and CDR2 sequences are KGHSH and LQKENI. CDR3 nucleotides: TGTGCCAGCTCACCTCAGGGTCAAGAGACCCAGTACTTC. This gives the protein CASSPQGQETQYF.

The chain links TRBV28 to TRBJ2-7, with 8 bases identical to TRBD2. Per germline, CDR1 MDHEN and CDR2 SYDVKM. The CDR3 totals 15 residues. V shed 6 bases, J shed 0 bases, and the junction held 7 bases outside the gene matches. The CDR3 reads CASSSTGGSSYEQYF. CDR3 nucleotides: TGTGCCAGCAGCTCCACGGGGGGGAGCTCCTACGAGCAGTACTTC.

The chain has TRBV5-6 and TRBJ2-5; TRBD2 might be the D (5 bases). CDR1 is SGHDT and CDR2 is YYEEEE in the germline V gene. The CDR3 runs to 12 residues. Trimming left V 2 bases short and J 5 bases short, with 7 bases between. This CDR3 is CASSFGGETQYF. The CDR3 DNA is TGTGCCAGCAGCTTCGGAGGCGAGACCCAGTACTTC. Variable domain in full (rest from reference TRBV5-6 and TRBJ2-5): DAGVTQSPTHLIKTRGQQVTLRCSPKSGHDTVSWYQQALGQGPQFIFQYYEEEERQRGNFPDRFSGHQFPNYSSELNVNALLLGDSALYLCASSFGGETQYFGPGTRLLVL.

This clone showed up just once. The genes are TRBV7-9 and TRBJ2-7; D is undetermined. The V gene lost 2 bases and the J gene lost 1 base, with 3 bases spanning the gap. The germline gives CDR1 SEHNR, CDR2 FQNEAQ (reference sequence). The length of the CDR3 is 12 residues. The CDR3 here is CASSLKSYEQYF. CDR3 DNA: TGTGCCAGCAGCTTAAAATCCTACGAGCAGTACTTC.

In this sample, this clone turned up once. The rearrangement uses TRBV15 and TRBJ2-1; D is unresolved. V gave up 0 bases and J gave up 4 bases, with 16 bases separating them. Germline V gene lookup returns CDR1 LNHNV and CDR2 YYDKDF (reference sequence). CDR3 length: 17 residues. The CDR3 nucleotides are TGTGCCACCAGCAGAGAGGTCGGCGGCCACCCGTACAATGAGCAGTTCTTC. This sequence encodes CATSREVGGHPYNEQFF.